This T cell receptor (beta chain) is drawn from a study of blood T cell repertoires in COVID-19. Overall study: The origin of the acute and convalescent COVID-19 samples was the United States, Italy and Spain. T cells, B-cell-depleted T cells, or PBMCs supplied cDNA or gDNA.

Methods used by the authors: Scientists estimated how many nucleated cells there were by amplifying reference gene primers. Using immunoSEQ multiplex PCR, the repertoire was profiled, and TCRdb retains in-frame clones only, with some absent. V and J calls and clone size are copied from that table; D and trimming were computed from the DNA. The sample yields about 250,000 clones, around 90% seen once. The V gene's germline CDR1 is LGHNA and CDR2 YNFKEQ. This CDR3 has 15 residues. Losses at the gene ends were 0 bases for V and 2 bases for J; bases not matched to a gene: 2. This clonotype originated in a woman aged 30 to 39 with acute or convalescent COVID-19. The sequenced sample consisted of peripheral blood. This chain links TRBV4-2 with TRBJ1-2, with 8 bases identical to TRBD1. Here the CDR3 DNA reads TGTGCCAGCAGCCAAGAGCAGGGGGCCAACTATGGCTACACCTTC. This translates into CASSQEQGANYGYTF.